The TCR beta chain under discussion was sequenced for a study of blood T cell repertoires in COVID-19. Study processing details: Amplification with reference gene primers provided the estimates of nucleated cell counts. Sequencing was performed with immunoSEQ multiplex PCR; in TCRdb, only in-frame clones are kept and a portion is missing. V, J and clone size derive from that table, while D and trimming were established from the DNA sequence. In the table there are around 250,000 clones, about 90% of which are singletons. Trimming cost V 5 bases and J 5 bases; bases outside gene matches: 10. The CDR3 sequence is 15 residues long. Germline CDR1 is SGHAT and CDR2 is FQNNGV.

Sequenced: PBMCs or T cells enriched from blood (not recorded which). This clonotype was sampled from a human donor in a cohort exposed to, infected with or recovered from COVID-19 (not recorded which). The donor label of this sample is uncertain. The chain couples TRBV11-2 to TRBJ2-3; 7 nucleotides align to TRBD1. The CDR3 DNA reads TGTGCCAGCAGCCCCTCCGGGACAGTTATAGATACGCAGTATTTT. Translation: CASSPSGTVIDTQYF. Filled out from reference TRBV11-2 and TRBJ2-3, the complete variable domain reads EAGVAQSPRYKIIEKRQSVAFWCNPISGHATLYWYQQILGQGPKLLIQFQNNGVVDDSQLPKDRFSAERLKGVDSTLKIQPAKLEDSAVYLCASSPSGTVIDTQYFGPGTRLTVL.